The 22 T cell receptor beta chains below all came from one sample that was sequenced in a study of long-term antiretroviral therapy in people with HIV. It was version v3.0 of the immunoSEQ assay that was run at survey level. TCRdb's table, derived via immunoSEQ multiplex PCR, lists solely in-frame clones and lacks some. The sample contains 25,000 to 35,000 clones, around 97% of which appear only once. The material was unsorted PBMCs, obtained 6.9 years after starting antiretroviral therapy. The source is a man aged 25 to 40 with HIV.

The CDR3 is CASKGGSANTGELFF. The CDR3 DNA is TGTGCCAGCAAGGGAGGGAGCGCGAACACCGGGGAGCTGTTTTTT. The genes are TRBV2 and TRBJ2-2; the match to TRBD2 covers 7 bases. The CDR3 totals 15 residues. The J segment lost 0 bases and the V segment lost 7 bases, leaving 5 bases of the junction unmatched. The germline CDR1 and CDR2 sequences are SNHLY and FYNNEI.

J is TRBJ1-5 and V is TRBV7-2; D ambiguous. This CDR3 is 12 amino acids long. The V gene lost 4 bases and the J gene lost 6 bases, with 7 bases spanning the gap. Germline CDR1 reads SGHTA; CDR2 reads FQGNSA. This chain's CDR3 is CASSYGSQPQHF. CDR3 in DNA: TGTGCCAGCAGCTACGGGTCTCAGCCCCAGCATTTT.

The rearrangement uses TRBV19 and TRBJ1-1, with D perhaps matching TRBD1 (5 bases). From germline, CDR1 is LNHDA and CDR2 SQIVND (reference sequence). The V end was cut by 3 bases, the J end by 1 base, with 12 bases between. The CDR3 is made up of 15 amino acids. Here the CDR3 reads CASSIGPGQNTEAFF. The CDR3 DNA reads TGTGCCAGTAGTATTGGCCCCGGACAGAACACTGAAGCTTTCTTT.

This chain links TRBV6-1 with TRBJ2-5, with D tentatively TRBD1 (6 bases). Between the trimmed V and J ends, which lost 4 bases and 2 bases, there was a span of 8 bases. The CDR3 runs to 13 residues. Per the germline V gene, CDR1 is MNHNS and CDR2 is SASEGT. The CDR3, as DNA: TGTGCCAGCAGTGGGACAGATCAAGAGACCCAGTACTTC. The encoded protein is CASSGTDQETQYF.

CDR3 sequence: CASSHARTDTQYF. The CDR3 nucleotides read TGCGCCAGCAGCCACGCAAGAACAGATACGCAGTATTTT. The genes are TRBV4-1 and TRBJ2-3; no clear D gene. Germline V gives CDR1 MGHRA, CDR2 YSYEKL. V was clipped by 3 bases and J by 3 bases, with 7 bases between them. The CDR3 loop spans 13 amino acids.

The chain combines TRBV19 with TRBJ1-3, with D perhaps TRBD1 (5 bases). CDR1 and CDR2 from the germline V gene are LNHDA and SQIVND (reference sequence). Trimming cost V 9 bases and J 6 bases, with 18 bases left between them. This CDR3 is built from 14 residues. The CDR3 sequence is CASLGWGDENTIYF. The CDR3, as DNA: TGTGCCAGCCTAGGATGGGGGGATGAAAACACCATATATTTT.

This chain connects TRBV5-1 to TRBJ2-5; possible D gene TRBD2, 5 bases. The germline gives CDR1 SGHRS, CDR2 YFSETQ. The V gene lost 4 bases and the J gene lost 2 bases, with 9 bases spanning the gap. The CDR3 has 13 amino acids. The CDR3 nucleotides read TGCGCCAGCAGCCTCAGGACTCAAGAGACCCAGTACTTC. As protein: CASSLRTQETQYF.

The rearrangement uses TRBV4-2 and TRBJ1-2; the D gene is possibly TRBD1 (5 bases). This CDR3 region has 14 residues. The V and J ends lost 5 bases and 8 bases respectively, with 18 bases between them. Germline CDR1 LGHNA, CDR2 YNFKEQ. The CDR3 DNA sequence: TGTGCCAGCAGCTTGAGGGGACCGCCCCTGGGCTACACCTTC. Translating gives CASSLRGPPLGYTF.

The rearrangement joins TRBV7-2 to TRBJ2-1; TRBD2 matches 15 bases. The CDR3 totals 17 residues. The germline V gene encodes CDR1 SGHTA and CDR2 FQGNSA. J gave up 10 bases and V 5 bases, and 12 bases lay outside the gene matches. CDR3 amino acids: CASSRDRTSGRAGEQFF. Here the CDR3 DNA reads TGTGCCAGCAGCCGTGACCGGACTAGCGGGAGGGCGGGGGAGCAGTTCTTC.

The chain's CDR3 is CASSQVTSGFPGELFF. CDR3 sequence (DNA): TGTGCCAGCAGCCAAGTGACTAGCGGGTTCCCCGGGGAGCTGTTTTTT. The gene calls are TRBV4-2 and TRBJ2-2; 10 positions match TRBD2. The CDR3 loop spans 16 amino acids. CDR1 and CDR2 (germline): LGHNA, YNFKEQ. The V segment lost 1 base and the J segment 6 bases; nucleotides outside the gene matches: 5.

V usage is TRBV21-1 and J usage is TRBJ2-2. TRBV21-1 is tagged as a pseudogene. This CDR3 region has 14 residues. The CDR3 region has the DNA TGTGCCAGCAGCAGGAGAGACCAGGGAGCGGAGCTGTTTTTT. This gives the protein CASSRRDQGAELFF.

This clone has just one count. The chain has TRBV6-1 and TRBJ1-1; no definite D call. Trimming stripped 8 bases from V and 0 bases from J, with 10 bases between. CDR3 length: 13 residues. Germline V gene sequence: CDR1 MNHNS, CDR2 SASEGT. CDR3 amino acids: CASLRIMNTEAFF. In DNA, the CDR3 is TGTGCCAGCCTCCGGATCATGAACACTGAAGCTTTCTTT.

The rearrangement uses TRBV25-1 and TRBJ1-5; D gene ambiguous. The V end was cut by 7 bases, the J end by 0 bases, with 16 bases between. Germline CDR1 MGHDK, CDR2 SYGVNS. The CDR3 is made up of 16 amino acids. Here the CDR3 DNA reads TGTGCCAGCACCGAAGGAGGCGGCTATAGCAATCAGCCCCAGCATTTT. Amino acids: CASTEGGGYSNQPQHF.

The chain has TRBV5-1 and TRBJ2-1; perhaps TRBD2 as D (5 bases). CDR3 length: 13 amino acids. The V end was cut by 1 base, the J end by 8 bases, with 10 bases between. The germline CDR1 and CDR2 sequences are SGHRS and YFSETQ. The CDR3 is CASSLSEGDEQFF. The CDR3 DNA follows: TGCGCCAGCAGCTTGTCAGAGGGAGATGAGCAGTTCTTC.

The rearrangement links TRBV6-1 to TRBJ1-2; D may be TRBD1 (5 bases). Trimming pared 6 bases from V and 5 bases from J, leaving 13 bases between. Germline V gives CDR1 MNHNS, CDR2 SASEGT. The CDR3 has 13 amino acids. The CDR3 DNA reads TGTGCCAGCAGGTCAAGGCAGGGATATGGCTACACCTTC. Amino acids: CASRSRQGYGYTF.

The V call is TRBV9, the J call TRBJ2-2; 12 bases map to TRBD2. The CDR3 length is 14 residues. V lost 6 bases and J lost 7; bases outside the gene matches: 4. CDR1 and CDR2 from the germline V gene are SGDLS and YYNGEE. Written as DNA, the CDR3 is TGTGCCAGCACCCCGGGACTAGCGGGCGGGGAGCTGTTTTTT. This gives the protein CASTPGLAGGELFF.

The chain recombines TRBV27 with TRBJ1-1; 8 nucleotides line up with TRBD1. V gave up 6 bases and J gave up 5 bases; unmatched junction bases: 11. The CDR3 has 15 residues. The germline V gene has CDR1 MNHEY and CDR2 SMNVEV (reference sequence). Here the CDR3 DNA reads TGTGCCAGCAGCAGAGCCCAGGGGGCCCGGACTGAAGCTTTCTTT. Residues: CASSRAQGARTEAFF.

V is TRBV19 and J is TRBJ1-1; perhaps TRBD1 as D (5 bases). V gave up 7 bases and J gave up 1 base, with 13 bases separating them. The length of the CDR3 is 14 residues. Per germline, CDR1 LNHDA and CDR2 SQIVND (reference sequence). The CDR3 bases are TGTGCCAGTACCACCCCCAGGGCGAACACTGAAGCTTTCTTT. It specifies CASTTPRANTEAFF.

The rearrangement uses TRBV6-6 and TRBJ1-3; D perhaps matches TRBD1 (5 bases). Germline V gene data show CDR1 as MNHNY and CDR2 as SVGAGI (reference sequence). This CDR3 is 15 amino acids long. The V end lost 7 bases, the J end lost 0 bases, and 13 bases lay between the germline ends. The CDR3 bases are TGTGCCAGCATTCTGGCGGGGGTCTCTGGAAACACCATATATTTT. Its protein product is CASILAGVSGNTIYF.

Comments on this clone: Its ends do not fully match the called genes, so a read error is possible. The chain recombines TRBV11-2 with TRBJ1-3; a weak D match, TRBD1 (6 bases). The V gene's germline CDR1 is SGHAT and CDR2 FQNNGV. The CDR3 has 14 residues. Here the CDR3 reads CASSQGGAGNTIYF. CDR3 DNA: TGCGCCAGCAGCCAAGGGGGGGCTGGAAACACCATATATTTT.

The V call is TRBV5-1, the J call TRBJ2-7; D is possibly TRBD1 or TRBD2 (5 bases each). Trimming pared 1 base from V and 2 bases from J, leaving 22 bases between. The germline gives CDR1 SGHRS, CDR2 YFSETQ. CDR3 size: 18 residues. The CDR3 DNA follows: TGCGCCAGCAGCTTGTCCCCTGGGGGTGGTCAACTAGCCTACGAGCAGTACTTC. Translation gives CASSLSPGGGQLAYEQYF. The full variable domain, rest sourced from reference TRBV5-1 and TRBJ2-7, is KAGVTQTPRYLIKTRGQQVTLSCSPISGHRSVSWYQQTPGQGLQFLFEYFSETQRNKGNFPGRFSGRQFSNSRSEMNVSTLELGDSALYLCASSLSPGGGQLAYEQYFGPGTRLTVT.

The chain has TRBV7-8 and TRBJ1-4, with 7 positions matching TRBD1. V lost 4 bases, J lost 6 bases, and 5 bases stayed unmatched. Germline values: CDR1 SGHVS, CDR2 FQNEAQ. The CDR3 runs to 14 residues. This CDR3 reads CASSSGQRYEKLFF. The CDR3 nucleotides are TGTGCCAGCAGCTCGGGACAGCGATATGAAAAACTGTTTTTT.